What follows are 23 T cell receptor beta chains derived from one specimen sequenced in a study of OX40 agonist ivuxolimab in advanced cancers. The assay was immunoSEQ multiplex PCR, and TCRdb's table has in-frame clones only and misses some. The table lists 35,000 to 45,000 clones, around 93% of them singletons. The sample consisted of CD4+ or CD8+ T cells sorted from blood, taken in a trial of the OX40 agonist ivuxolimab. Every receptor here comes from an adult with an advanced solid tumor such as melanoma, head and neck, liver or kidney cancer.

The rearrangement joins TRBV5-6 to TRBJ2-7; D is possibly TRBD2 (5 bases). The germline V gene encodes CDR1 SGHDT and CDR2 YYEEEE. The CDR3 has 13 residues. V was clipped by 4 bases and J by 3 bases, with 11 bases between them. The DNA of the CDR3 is TGTGCCAGCAGCCCTCGCGGAGGCTACGAGCAGTACTTC. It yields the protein CASSPRGGYEQYF.

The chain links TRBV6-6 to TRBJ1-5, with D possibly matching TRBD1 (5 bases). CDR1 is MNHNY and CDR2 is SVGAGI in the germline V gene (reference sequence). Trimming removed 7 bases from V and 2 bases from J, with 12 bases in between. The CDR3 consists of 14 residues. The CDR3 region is CASTYLGGNQPQHF. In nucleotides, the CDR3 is TGTGCCAGCACCTACCTAGGGGGCAATCAGCCCCAGCATTTT.

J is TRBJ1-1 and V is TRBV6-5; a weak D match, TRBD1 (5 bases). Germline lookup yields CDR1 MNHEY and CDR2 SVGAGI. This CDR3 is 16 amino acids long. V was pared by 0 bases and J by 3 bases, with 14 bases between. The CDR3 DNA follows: TGTGCCAGCAGTTACTCGGAAACAGGAGGGGACACTGAAGCTTTCTTT. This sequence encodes CASSYSETGGDTEAFF.

In nucleotides, the CDR3 is TGTGCCAGCAGTCGACTAGCGGAGAACACCGGGGAGCTGTTTTTT. Translated: CASSRLAENTGELFF. The chain is built from TRBV27 and TRBJ2-2, with 9 bases matching TRBD2. This CDR3 region has 15 residues. With 5 bases clipped from V and 1 base from J, the junction kept 2 bases outside the gene matches. Germline V gene sequence: CDR1 MNHEY, CDR2 SMNVEV (reference sequence).

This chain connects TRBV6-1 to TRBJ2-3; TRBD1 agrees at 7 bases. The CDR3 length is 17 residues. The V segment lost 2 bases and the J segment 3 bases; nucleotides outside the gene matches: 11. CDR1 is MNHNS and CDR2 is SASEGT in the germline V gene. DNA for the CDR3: TGTGCCAGCAGTGAAAGAGTACAGGGGATAGAAACAGATACGCAGTATTTT. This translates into CASSERVQGIETDTQYF.

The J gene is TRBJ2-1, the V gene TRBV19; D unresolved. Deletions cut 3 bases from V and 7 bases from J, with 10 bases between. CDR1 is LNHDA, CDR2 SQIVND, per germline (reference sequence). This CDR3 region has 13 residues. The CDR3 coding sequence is TGTGCCAGTAGTATCTCGGCAGAGAATGAGCAGTTCTTC. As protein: CASSISAENEQFF.

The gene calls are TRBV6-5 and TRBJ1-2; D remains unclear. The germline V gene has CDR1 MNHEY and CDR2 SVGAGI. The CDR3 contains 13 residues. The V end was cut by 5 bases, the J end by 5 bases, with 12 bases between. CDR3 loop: CASSPDGGYGYTF. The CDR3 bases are TGTGCCAGCAGTCCCGACGGTGGGTATGGCTACACCTTC.

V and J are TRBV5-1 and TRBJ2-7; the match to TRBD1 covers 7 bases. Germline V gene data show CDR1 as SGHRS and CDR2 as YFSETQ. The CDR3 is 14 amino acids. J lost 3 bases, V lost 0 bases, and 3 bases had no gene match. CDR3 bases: TGCGCCAGCAGCTTGGCCGCAGGGGGCTACGAGCAGTACTTC. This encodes CASSLAAGGYEQYF. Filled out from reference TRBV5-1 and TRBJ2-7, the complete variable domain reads KAGVTQTPRYLIKTRGQQVTLSCSPISGHRSVSWYQQTPGQGLQFLFEYFSETQRNKGNFPGRFSGRQFSNSRSEMNVSTLELGDSALYLCASSLAAGGYEQYFGPGTRLTVT.

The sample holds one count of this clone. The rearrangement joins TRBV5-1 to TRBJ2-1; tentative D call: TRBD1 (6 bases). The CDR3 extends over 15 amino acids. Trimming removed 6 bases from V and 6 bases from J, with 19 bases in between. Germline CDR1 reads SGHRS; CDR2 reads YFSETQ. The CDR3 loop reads CASNGEGDPLNEQFF. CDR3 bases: TGCGCCAGCAACGGAGAGGGGGACCCGCTCAATGAGCAGTTCTTC. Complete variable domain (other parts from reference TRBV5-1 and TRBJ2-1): KAGVTQTPRYLIKTRGQQVTLSCSPISGHRSVSWYQQTPGQGLQFLFEYFSETQRNKGNFPGRFSGRQFSNSRSEMNVSTLELGDSALYLCASNGEGDPLNEQFFGPGTRLTVL.

Here the CDR3 reads CASSISGSSYNEQFF. The CDR3 DNA reads as TGTGCCAGCAGCATTAGCGGGAGCTCCTACAATGAGCAGTTCTTC. The chain joins TRBV6-5 to TRBJ2-1; TRBD2 matches 9 bases. Trimming took 6 bases from V and 0 from J; bases not matched to a gene: 3. This CDR3 is 15 amino acids long. Germline loops: CDR1 MNHEY, CDR2 SVGAGI.

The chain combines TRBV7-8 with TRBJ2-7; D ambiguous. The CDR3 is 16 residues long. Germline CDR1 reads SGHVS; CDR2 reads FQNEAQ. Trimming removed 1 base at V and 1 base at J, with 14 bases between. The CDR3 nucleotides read TGTGCCAGCAGCTTAGTGGTTACGCGGCCATCCTACGAGCAGTACTTC. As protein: CASSLVVTRPSYEQYF.

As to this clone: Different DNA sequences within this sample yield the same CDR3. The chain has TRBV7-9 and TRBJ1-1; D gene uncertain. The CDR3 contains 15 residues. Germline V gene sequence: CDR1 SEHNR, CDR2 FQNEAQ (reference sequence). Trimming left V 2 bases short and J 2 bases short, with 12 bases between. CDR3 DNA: TGTGCCAGCAGCTTAATGGACGCCCAAAACACTGAAGCTTTCTTT. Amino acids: CASSLMDAQNTEAFF.

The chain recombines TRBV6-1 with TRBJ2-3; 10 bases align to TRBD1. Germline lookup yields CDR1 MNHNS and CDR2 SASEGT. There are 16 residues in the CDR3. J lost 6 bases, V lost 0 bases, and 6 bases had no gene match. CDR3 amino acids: CASSEAVGQGLDTQYF. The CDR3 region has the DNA TGTGCCAGCAGTGAAGCGGTGGGACAGGGGCTGGATACGCAGTATTTT.

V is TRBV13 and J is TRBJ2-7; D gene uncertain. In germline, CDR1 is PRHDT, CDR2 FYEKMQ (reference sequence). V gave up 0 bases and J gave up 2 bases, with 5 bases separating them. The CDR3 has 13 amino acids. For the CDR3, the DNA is TGTGCCAGCAGCTTAGGTCACCCCTACGAGCAGTACTTC. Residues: CASSLGHPYEQYF.

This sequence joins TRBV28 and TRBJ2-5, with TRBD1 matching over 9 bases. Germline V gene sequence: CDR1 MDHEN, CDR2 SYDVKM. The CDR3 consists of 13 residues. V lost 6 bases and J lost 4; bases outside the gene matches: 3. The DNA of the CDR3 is TGTGCCAGCAGGGACAGGGGAGGAGAGACCCAGTACTTC. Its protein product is CASRDRGGETQYF.

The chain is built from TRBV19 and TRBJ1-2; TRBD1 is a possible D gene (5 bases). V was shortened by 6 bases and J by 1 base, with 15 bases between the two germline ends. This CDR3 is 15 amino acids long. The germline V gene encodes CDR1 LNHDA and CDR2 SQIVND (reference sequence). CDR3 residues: CASSYMGTNNYGYTF. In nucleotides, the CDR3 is TGTGCCAGTAGCTACATGGGGACCAATAACTATGGCTACACCTTC.

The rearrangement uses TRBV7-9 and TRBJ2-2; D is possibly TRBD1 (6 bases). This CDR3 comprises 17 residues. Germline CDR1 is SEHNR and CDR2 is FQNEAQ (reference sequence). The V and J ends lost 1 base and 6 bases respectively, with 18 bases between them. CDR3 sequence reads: CASSLVGLLRGSGELFF. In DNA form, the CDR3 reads TGTGCCAGCAGCTTAGTAGGTTTACTCAGGGGATCCGGGGAGCTGTTTTTT.

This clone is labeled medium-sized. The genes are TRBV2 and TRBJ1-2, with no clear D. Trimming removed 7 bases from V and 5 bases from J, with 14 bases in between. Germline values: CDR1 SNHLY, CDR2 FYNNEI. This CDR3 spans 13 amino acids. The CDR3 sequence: CASNGQLNYGYTF. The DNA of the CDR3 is TGTGCCAGCAATGGGCAGCTGAATTATGGCTACACCTTC.

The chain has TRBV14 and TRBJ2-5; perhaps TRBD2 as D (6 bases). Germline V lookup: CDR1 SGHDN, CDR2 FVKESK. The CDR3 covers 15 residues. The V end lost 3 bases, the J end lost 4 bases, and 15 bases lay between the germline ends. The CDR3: CASSHARGGPETQYF. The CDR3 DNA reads TGTGCCAGCAGCCATGCGCGGGGCGGGCCAGAGACCCAGTACTTC.

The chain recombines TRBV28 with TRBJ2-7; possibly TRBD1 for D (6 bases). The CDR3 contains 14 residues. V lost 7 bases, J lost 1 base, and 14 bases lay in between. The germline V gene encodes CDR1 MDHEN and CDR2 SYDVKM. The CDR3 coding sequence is TGTGCCAGCACCGAACAGGGTAGATCCTACGAGCAGTACTTC. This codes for CASTEQGRSYEQYF.

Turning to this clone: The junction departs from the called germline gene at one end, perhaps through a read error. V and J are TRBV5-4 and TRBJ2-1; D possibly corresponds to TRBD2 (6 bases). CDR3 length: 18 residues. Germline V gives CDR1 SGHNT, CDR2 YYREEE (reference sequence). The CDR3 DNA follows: TGCGCCAGCAGCCAAGATCTCTGGTTTAGCGGTCCCTACAATGAGCAGTTCTTC. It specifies CASSQDLWFSGPYNEQFF.

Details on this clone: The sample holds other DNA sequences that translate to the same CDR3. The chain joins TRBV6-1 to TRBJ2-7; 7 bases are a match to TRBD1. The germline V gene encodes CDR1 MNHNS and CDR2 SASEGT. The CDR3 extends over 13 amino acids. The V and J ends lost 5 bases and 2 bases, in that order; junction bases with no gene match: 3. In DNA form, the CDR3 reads TGTGCCAGCAGTTTGACAGGGACCTACGAGCAGTACTTC. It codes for CASSLTGTYEQYF.

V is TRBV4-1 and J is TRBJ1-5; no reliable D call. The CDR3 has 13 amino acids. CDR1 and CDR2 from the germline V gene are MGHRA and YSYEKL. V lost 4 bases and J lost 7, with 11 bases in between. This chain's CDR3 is CASSLHEEQPQHF. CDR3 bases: TGCGCCAGCAGCCTACACGAGGAACAGCCCCAGCATTTT.